Following are 9 T cell receptor beta chains from one sample sequenced in a study of blood T cell repertoires in COVID-19 (dated by TCRdb to the early 2020s). The library was generated by the immunoSEQ multiplex PCR assay. Drawn from immuneACCESS, this table holds only the in-frame rearrangements with V and J called that TCRdb kept. Clones are partly lost; checked studies trace under half to an unresolved V gene and leave the rest unexplained. Present in this sample are a few hundred thousand clones, around 88% of which were seen just once. Over 9.5% of the sample belongs to the ten largest clones. The sequencing input was peripheral blood. Receptor source: a woman in her forties or fifties with COVID-19, enrolled during active disease.

The rearrangement joins TRBV7-9 to TRBJ1-6; 9 nucleotides align to TRBD1. J gave up 9 bases and V 5 bases, and 5 bases lay outside the gene matches. The germline V gene has CDR1 SEHNR and CDR2 FQNEAQ (reference sequence). The CDR3 covers 14 residues. This CDR3 is CASSLGQGSSPLHF. The CDR3 DNA sequence: TGTGCCAGCAGCCTAGGACAGGGGAGTTCACCCCTCCACTTT.

The chain links TRBV10-2 to TRBJ2-5; D ambiguous. Germline V gene sequence: CDR1 WSHSY, CDR2 SAAADI. The CDR3 contains 12 residues. Trimming removed 2 bases at V and 5 bases at J, with 6 bases between. The CDR3 sequence: CASSEGPETQYF. CDR3 sequence (DNA): TGCGCCAGCAGTGAGGGGCCTGAGACCCAGTACTTC.

The gene calls are TRBV11-2 and TRBJ1-3; D gene ambiguous. CDR3 length: 12 residues. The ends were cut back, 0 bases at V and 8 bases at J, with 5 bases in the middle. The V gene's germline CDR1 is SGHAT and CDR2 FQNNGV. The CDR3 spells CASSLDPDTIYF. The DNA of the CDR3 is TGTGCCAGCAGCTTAGATCCCGACACCATATATTTT.

This clone was detected only once. A far larger clone is just one base off, so this is likely a read error. The chain combines TRBV5-8 with TRBJ2-1; the match to TRBD1 covers 7 bases. Trimming at V came to 0 bases and at J to 2 bases, leaving 2 bases not matched to a gene. The CDR3 runs 15 residues. From germline, CDR1 is SGHTS and CDR2 YDEGEE. The CDR3 region is CASSLGQGAYNEQFF. DNA of the CDR3: TGTGCCAGCAGCTTGGGGCAGGGGGCCTACAATGAGCAGTTCTTC. Supplemented by reference TRBV5-8 and TRBJ2-1, the full variable domain reads EAGVTQSPTHLIKTRGQQATLRCSPISGHTSVYWYQQALGLGLQFLLWYDEGEERNRGNFPPRFSGRQFPNYSSELNVNALELEDSALYLCASSLGQGAYNEQFFGPGTRLTVL.

V gene TRBV19 combines with J gene TRBJ1-2; D remains ambiguous. CDR1 is LNHDA, CDR2 SQIVND, per germline (reference sequence). The CDR3 spans 11 residues. V dropped 6 bases and J dropped 8 bases, with 10 bases sitting between them. The CDR3 spells CASRATRGYTF. CDR3 nucleotides: TGTGCCAGTAGGGCAACGCGGGGCTACACCTTC. Using reference TRBV19 and TRBJ1-2 for the parts outside the CDR3, the full variable domain is DGGITQSPKYLFRKEGQNVTLSCEQNLNHDAMYWYRQDPGQGLRLIYYSQIVNDFQKGDIAEGYSVSREKKESFPLTVTSAQKNPTAFYLCASRATRGYTFGSGTRLTVV.

The chain recombines TRBV6-5 with TRBJ2-3; 8 bases map to TRBD2. The CDR3 contains 14 residues. Per germline, CDR1 MNHEY and CDR2 SVGAGI. The V segment lost 6 bases and the J segment 2 bases; nucleotides outside the gene matches: 4. CDR3 sequence reads: CASRSGGYTDTQYF. As DNA, the CDR3 is TGTGCCAGCAGAAGCGGGGGATACACAGATACGCAGTATTTT.

This clone was counted a single time. The J gene is TRBJ1-5, the V gene TRBV24-1; TRBD1 matches 9 bases. V dropped 7 bases and J dropped 7; count of bases not matched to a gene: 4. The CDR3 is 13 amino acids. Germline CDR1 reads KGHDR; CDR2 reads SFDVKD. The CDR3 is CATRGQGRQPQHF. The CDR3 bases are TGTGCCACCAGAGGACAGGGGAGACAGCCCCAGCATTTT.

V is TRBV5-1 and J is TRBJ2-1; TRBD2 agrees at 14 bases. The V gene end was trimmed by 3 bases and the J gene end by 0 bases; junction bases not matched to a gene: 8. CDR3 length: 19 amino acids. The germline gives CDR1 SGHRS, CDR2 YFSETQ. The CDR3 protein is CASSSLSGLAGDSYNEQFF. For the CDR3, the DNA is TGCGCCAGCAGCTCCCTCTCGGGACTAGCGGGGGACTCCTACAATGAGCAGTTCTTC. The variable domain in full, completed from reference TRBV5-1 and TRBJ2-1, reads KAGVTQTPRYLIKTRGQQVTLSCSPISGHRSVSWYQQTPGQGLQFLFEYFSETQRNKGNFPGRFSGRQFSNSRSEMNVSTLELGDSALYLCASSSLSGLAGDSYNEQFFGPGTRLTVL.

CDR3 protein: CASTQQTGVRNQPQHF. DNA for the CDR3: TGTGCCAGCACCCAGCAGACAGGGGTCCGGAATCAGCCCCAGCATTTT. The chain joins TRBV28 to TRBJ1-5, with TRBD1 matching over 8 bases. With V trimmed by 7 bases and J by 4 bases, 12 bases remained unmatched. Germline V CDR1 and CDR2: MDHEN, SYDVKM. CDR3 length equals 16 residues.